This TCR beta chain originates from a study of cytomegalovirus exposure and HLA in healthy donors. Primers: 60 Vbeta forward and 13 Jbeta reverse. Using immunoSEQ multiplex PCR, the repertoire was profiled, and TCRdb retains in-frame clones only, with some absent. The sample totals fewer than 200,000 clones. Study conclusions and caveats: On later analysis, the bulk of CMV-associated TCR beta chains appeared to be HLA-restricted.

CDR3 length equals 17 residues. Germline CDR1 is LGHNA and CDR2 is YNFKEQ. The ends were cut back, 1 base at V and 0 bases at J, with 12 bases in the middle. A word on this clone: The antigen remains unidentified.

Sequenced input: PBMCs. The rearrangement uses TRBV4-2 and TRBJ1-4; D remains ambiguous. This TCR derives from an older woman in good health and CMV-seronegative. This chain's CDR3 is CASSQGAAGSTNEKLFF. CDR3 nucleotide sequence: TGTGCCAGCAGCCAAGGTGCAGCAGGTTCAACTAATGAAAAACTGTTTTTT.